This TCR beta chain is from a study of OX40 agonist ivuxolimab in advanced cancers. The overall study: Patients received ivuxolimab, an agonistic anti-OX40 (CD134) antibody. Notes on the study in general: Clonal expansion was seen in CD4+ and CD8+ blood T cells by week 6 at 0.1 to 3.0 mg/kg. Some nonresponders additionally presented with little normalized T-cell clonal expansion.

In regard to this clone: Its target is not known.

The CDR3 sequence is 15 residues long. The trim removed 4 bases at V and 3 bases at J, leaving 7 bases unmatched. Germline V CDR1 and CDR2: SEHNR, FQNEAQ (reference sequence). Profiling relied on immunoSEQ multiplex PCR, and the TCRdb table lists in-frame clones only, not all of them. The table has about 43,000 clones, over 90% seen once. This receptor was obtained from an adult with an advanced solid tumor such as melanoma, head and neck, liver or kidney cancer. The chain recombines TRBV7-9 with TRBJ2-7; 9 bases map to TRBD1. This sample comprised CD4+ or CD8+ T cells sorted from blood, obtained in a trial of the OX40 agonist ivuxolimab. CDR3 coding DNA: TGTGCCAGCAGCTCTGGGTCGGACAGGGGCTACGAGCAGTACTTC. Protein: CASSSGSDRGYEQYF.